This T cell receptor (beta chain) was retrieved from a study of T cells after yellow fever vaccination. Study-level points and caveats: When the response was secondary, it was weaker but reached its peak faster, day 5 versus 15. Reappearing after the booster were most of the clones from primary vaccination (about 96% CD4, around 88% CD8).

5'RACE template switching produced TCR cDNA carrying a universal primer site and UMIs. TCRdb processed the 5' RACE reads anew with MiXCR; each CDR3 protein has one entry. The profile covers hundreds of thousands of distinct CDR3 sequences, with around an eighth appearing a single time and 3.2% taken by the ten largest. As to this clonotype: Antigen specificity is unknown.

CDR1 is MGHDK and CDR2 is SYGVNS in the germline V gene. V lost 3 bases, J lost 2 bases, and 6 bases stayed unmatched. The CDR3 covers 16 residues. The source was CD4+ T cells sorted from PBMCs, collected 15 days after the yellow fever booster vaccination. V and J are TRBV25-1 and TRBJ2-3; 9 positions agree with TRBD2. The clonotype was recovered from a man between 18 and 35 years old who received the YFV17D yellow fever vaccine. The CDR3 nucleotides are TGTGCCAGCAGTGAGACTAGCGGTGCAGTCACAGATACGCAGTATTTT. It specifies CASSETSGAVTDTQYF.